The clone carrying this T cell receptor (beta chain) occurred a few times. Its target is not known. Individual cDNA molecules received unique molecular identifiers during library preparation. MiXCR was run by TCRdb on the 5' RACE reads, yielding one entry per CDR3 protein. There are around 83,000 distinct CDR3 sequences in the sample; 10% to 15% occur only once, and about 4.4% lies in the top ten. This sample stems from a study of early T cells in non-severe SARS-CoV-2 infection. Looking at the study overall: Bulk RNA taken from unsorted whole blood was sequenced, leaving chains unpaired.

The CDR3 has 15 amino acids. Trimming cost V 1 base and J 3 bases; bases outside gene matches: 6. The germline V gene has CDR1 KGHSH and CDR2 LQKENI. Study findings and constraints: VDJdb matching, biased toward anti-spike CD8 responses, missed private and CD4 specificities.

The clonotype originates from an adult who was a healthcare worker with PCR-confirmed SARS-CoV-2 infection or an uninfected control (not recorded which). The sequenced sample was whole blood, obtained at baseline. The chain has TRBV18 and TRBJ2-7, with TRBD1 identical over 7 bases. The CDR3 spells CASSPLTGANYEQYF. In DNA, the CDR3 is TGTGCCAGCTCACCACTTACAGGGGCAAACTACGAGCAGTACTTC.